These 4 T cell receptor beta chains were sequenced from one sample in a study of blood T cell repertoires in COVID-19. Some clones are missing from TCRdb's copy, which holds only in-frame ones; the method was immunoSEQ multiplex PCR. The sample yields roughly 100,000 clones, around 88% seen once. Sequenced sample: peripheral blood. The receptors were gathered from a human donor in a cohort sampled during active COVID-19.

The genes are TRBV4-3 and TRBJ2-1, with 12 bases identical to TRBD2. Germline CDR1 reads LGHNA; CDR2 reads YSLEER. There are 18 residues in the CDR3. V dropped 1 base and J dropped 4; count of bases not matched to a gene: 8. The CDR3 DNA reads TGCGCCAGCAGCCAAGTATCCCTAGCGGGAGGGCAATACAATGAGCAGTTCTTC. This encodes CASSQVSLAGGQYNEQFF.

The CDR3 DNA reads as TGCGCCAGCACCCGGGCTACAGGAGGGAATGAGCAGTTCTTC. Translating it yields CASTRATGGNEQFF. The chain is built from TRBV5-1 and TRBJ2-1; perhaps TRBD2 as D (6 bases). Trimming cost V 6 bases and J 7 bases, with 17 bases left between them. The CDR3 loop spans 14 amino acids. Germline CDR1 SGHRS, CDR2 YFSETQ.

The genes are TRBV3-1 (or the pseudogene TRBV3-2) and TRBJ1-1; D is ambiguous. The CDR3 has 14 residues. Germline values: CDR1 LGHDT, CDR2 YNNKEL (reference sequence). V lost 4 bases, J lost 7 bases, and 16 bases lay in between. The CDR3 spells CASSPDRIYSEAFF. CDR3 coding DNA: TGTGCCAGCAGCCCCGACCGGATCTACAGTGAAGCTTTCTTT.

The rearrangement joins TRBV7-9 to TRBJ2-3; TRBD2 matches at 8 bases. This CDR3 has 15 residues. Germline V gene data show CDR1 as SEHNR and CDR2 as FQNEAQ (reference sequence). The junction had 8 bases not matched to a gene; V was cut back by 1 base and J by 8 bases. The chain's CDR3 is CASSLGPPLAGTQYF. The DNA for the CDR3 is TGTGCCAGCAGCTTAGGACCCCCTCTAGCGGGTACGCAGTATTTT. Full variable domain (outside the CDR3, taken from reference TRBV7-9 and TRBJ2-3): DTGVSQNPRHKITKRGQNVTFRCDPISEHNRLYWYRQTLGQGPEFLTYFQNEAQLEKSRLLSDRFSAERPKGSFSTLEIQRTEQGDSAMYLCASSLGPPLAGTQYFGPGTRLTVL.